The 6 T cell receptor beta chains below were found in one sample sequenced in a study of chemoradiotherapy in HPV16-positive cancers (dated by TCRdb to between 2022 and 2023). Libraries came from the immunoSEQ multiplex PCR assay. TCRdb obtained this table from immuneACCESS and retained in-frame rearrangements with V and J assigned. These tables miss some clones; where compared with another copy, unresolved V genes account for less than half of the shortfall, and the remainder is unexplained. The table for this sample lists about 27,000 clones; roughly 93% of them were counted only once. The ten largest account for approximately 19% of the sample. This specimen consisted of blood, obtained from a patient who underwent chemoradiotherapy. These receptors were obtained from a human donor with HPV-associated anogenital cancer.

The rearrangement uses TRBV28 and TRBJ2-7, with TRBD1 matching over 10 bases. CDR1 and CDR2 (germline): MDHEN, SYDVKM. The length of the CDR3 is 15 residues. The V segment lost 7 bases and the J segment 7 bases; nucleotides outside the gene matches: 13. CDR3 loop: CASIKGGTGADEQYF. The CDR3 DNA reads as TGTGCCAGCATCAAAGGGGGGACAGGGGCTGATGAGCAGTACTTC. The full variable domain, in which reference TRBV28 and TRBJ2-7 provide the parts outside the CDR3, is DVKVTQSSRYLVKRTGEKVFLECVQDMDHENMFWYRQDPGLGLRLIYFSYDVKMKEKGDIPEGYSVSREKKERFSLILESASTNQTSMYLCASIKGGTGADEQYFGPGTRLTVT.

This chain connects TRBV7-3 to TRBJ1-1; D might be TRBD1 (6 bases). CDR1 and CDR2 from the germline V gene are SGHTA and FQGTGA. This CDR3 is 13 amino acids long. V gave up 4 bases and J gave up 6 bases, with 12 bases separating them. CDR3 sequence reads: CASSSVQGAEAFF. CDR3 DNA sequence: TGTGCCAGCAGCTCAGTACAGGGCGCTGAAGCTTTCTTT.

V usage is TRBV18 and J usage is TRBJ2-5; no firm D call. This CDR3 has 13 amino acids. The germline V gene has CDR1 KGHSH and CDR2 LQKENI. Trimming removed 2 bases from V and 5 bases from J, with 9 bases in between. The CDR3, as DNA: TGTGCCAGCTCACCAAGCCTTTGGGAGACCCAGTACTTC. Translation gives CASSPSLWETQYF.

The chain joins TRBV9 to TRBJ2-1; D is unclear. Germline values: CDR1 SGDLS, CDR2 YYNGEE. The CDR3 loop spans 15 amino acids. V gave up 4 bases and J gave up 0 bases, with 11 bases separating them. The CDR3 DNA reads TGTGCCAGCAGCTCAGAAGGCAGCTCCTACAATGAGCAGTTCTTC. It codes for CASSSEGSSYNEQFF.

J is TRBJ2-5 and V is TRBV5-4; no clear D gene. Germline lookup yields CDR1 SGHNT and CDR2 YYREEE (reference sequence). This CDR3 comprises 12 residues. The V gene lost 2 bases and the J gene lost 2 bases, with 4 bases spanning the gap. The CDR3 DNA follows: TGTGCCAGCAGCTTCCCACAAGAGACCCAGTACTTC. Encoded protein: CASSFPQETQYF.

This clone was observed once. V and J are TRBV4-3 and TRBJ1-3; D perhaps matches TRBD1 (5 bases). V was trimmed by 0 bases and J by 0 bases, leaving 12 bases between them. The germline V gene has CDR1 LGHNA and CDR2 YSLEER. This CDR3 comprises 17 residues. CDR3 residues: CASSQDGPGPSGNTIYF. In DNA, the CDR3 is TGCGCCAGCAGCCAAGATGGACCAGGGCCCTCTGGAAACACCATATATTTT.